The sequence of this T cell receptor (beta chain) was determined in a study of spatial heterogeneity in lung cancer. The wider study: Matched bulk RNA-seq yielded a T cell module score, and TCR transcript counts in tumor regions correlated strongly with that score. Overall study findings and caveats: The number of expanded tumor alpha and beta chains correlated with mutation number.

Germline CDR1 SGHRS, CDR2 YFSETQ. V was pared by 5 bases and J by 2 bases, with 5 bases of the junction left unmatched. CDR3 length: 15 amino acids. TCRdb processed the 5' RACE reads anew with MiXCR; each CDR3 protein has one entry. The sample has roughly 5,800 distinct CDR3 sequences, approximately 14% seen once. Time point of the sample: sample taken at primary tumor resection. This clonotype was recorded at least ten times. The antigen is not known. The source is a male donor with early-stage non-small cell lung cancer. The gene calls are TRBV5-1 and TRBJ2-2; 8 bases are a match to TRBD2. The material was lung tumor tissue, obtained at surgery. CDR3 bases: TGCGCCAGCAGGGGTGGACTAGCAAACACCGGGGAGCTGTTTTTT. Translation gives CASRGGLANTGELFF.